This T cell receptor beta chain comes out of a study of shared clonotypes between healthy human individuals. Per the original data handling: Filtering differed, since immunoSEQ gave only junction sequences and no quality scores. Sequencing used immunoSEQ multiplex PCR; TCRdb keeps in-frame clones, though not all of them. Clonal size and the V and J genes are those of that table, whereas D and trimming came from the DNA. The sample holds about 2.1 million clones; around 93% are singletons and the top ten take around 1.7%. As defined, naive CD8 cells were CD45RO-negative and positively selected for CCR7, with terminally differentiated effector memory CD45RA+ cells excluded. Germline CDR1 is SGHNT and CDR2 is YYREEE (reference sequence). This CDR3 has 17 residues. After removal of 4 bases from V and 1 base from J, the junction contained 7 bases not matched to a gene.

Sample: naive CD8+ T cells from PBMCs. This rearrangement joins TRBV5-4 to TRBJ2-5; TRBD2 agrees at 13 bases. This sequence originates from a man younger than 35 in good health. Some clones in this sample may be carry-over from other donors' samples. Here the CDR3 reads CASSQGLAGMFQETQYF. The CDR3 DNA reads as TGTGCCAGCAGCCAGGGACTAGCGGGAATGTTCCAAGAGACCCAGTACTTC.